The next 20 T cell receptor beta chains were all read from a single sample in a study of blood T cell repertoires in COVID-19. Only in-frame clones appear in the TCRdb table, and some are missing; sequencing was by immunoSEQ multiplex PCR. The data contain about 210,000 clones, 80% of them singletons. Sequenced: peripheral blood. The receptors were gathered from a man aged 55-75 years with acute or convalescent COVID-19.

This clone has a single count. The V call is TRBV5-1, the J call TRBJ2-3, with TRBD2 matching over 10 bases. Looked up from germline, CDR1 is SGHRS and CDR2 is YFSETQ. With V trimmed by 3 bases and J by 1 base, 8 bases remained unmatched. The CDR3 totals 17 residues. This CDR3 is CASSSSPGTSGTDTQYF. The CDR3 coding sequence is TGCGCCAGCAGCTCGAGTCCCGGGACTAGCGGCACAGATACGCAGTATTTT.

The chain couples TRBV2 to TRBJ2-2; 7 positions match TRBD2. Germline lookup yields CDR1 SNHLY and CDR2 FYNNEI. The J segment lost 2 bases and the V segment lost 9 bases, leaving 9 bases of the junction unmatched. The CDR3 covers 15 residues. This chain's CDR3 is CARRRGGVNTGELFF. The CDR3 DNA is TGTGCCAGAAGGCGTGGGGGGGTAAACACCGGGGAGCTGTTTTTT. The whole variable domain, remainder taken from reference TRBV2 and TRBJ2-2, is EPEVTQTPSHQVTQMGQEVILRCVPISNHLYFYWYRQILGQKVEFLVSFYNNEISEKSEIFDDQFSVERPDGSNFTLKIRSTKLEDSAMYFCARRRGGVNTGELFFGEGSRLTVL.

The gene calls are TRBV7-2 and TRBJ2-3; weak D call: TRBD2 (5 bases). This CDR3 comprises 13 residues. The germline CDR1 and CDR2 sequences are SGHTA and FQGNSA. V lost 1 base and J 6 bases, leaving 8 bases between the germline ends. The CDR3 DNA follows: TGTGCCAGCAGCTTAGAGAGGGAGGATACGCAGTATTTT. Translating gives CASSLEREDTQYF.

This clone was observed a single time. The J gene is TRBJ2-3, the V gene TRBV6-4, with 9 bases fitting TRBD2. The germline V gene has CDR1 MRHNA and CDR2 SNTAGT. J gave up 4 bases and V 0 bases, and 2 bases lay outside the gene matches. This CDR3 has 15 residues. This CDR3 reads CASSDSAGGSDTQYF. In nucleotides, the CDR3 is TGTGCCAGCAGTGACTCTGCGGGAGGGTCAGATACGCAGTATTTT.

The rearrangement links TRBV20-1 to TRBJ2-1; TRBD2 aligns across 10 bases. J lost 5 bases, V lost 3 bases, and 16 bases had no gene match. The CDR3 covers 18 residues. CDR1 is DFQATT, CDR2 SNEGSKA, per germline (reference sequence). The CDR3 DNA sequence: TGCAGTGCTAGTAGTACAGCGGGAGGGCCATGGGGGAACAATGAGCAGTTCTTC. It yields the protein CSASSTAGGPWGNNEQFF.

The chain recombines TRBV24-1 with TRBJ1-2; weak D call: TRBD1 (6 bases). V lost 5 bases, J lost 4 bases, and 13 bases lay in between. The CDR3 is 14 residues long. Germline V CDR1 and CDR2: KGHDR, SFDVKD. CDR3 sequence: CATSGLDSFYGYTF. CDR3 bases: TGTGCCACCAGTGGCTTGGACAGCTTCTATGGCTACACCTTC.

V is TRBV12-5 and J is TRBJ1-1; no reliable D call. Germline V gene data show CDR1 as LGHNT and CDR2 as FRNRAP. Trimming shortened V by 3 bases and J by 9 bases, and 11 bases separated the two germline ends. This CDR3 comprises 12 residues. The CDR3 region is CASGLNSLKAFF. The CDR3 DNA sequence: TGTGCTAGTGGTTTAAACAGCTTAAAAGCTTTCTTT.

This clone was seen only a few times. The chain carries TRBV12-5 and TRBJ1-3, with no clear D. This CDR3 spans 14 amino acids. Germline assignment: CDR1 LGHNT and CDR2 FRNRAP. The V end was cut by 6 bases, the J end by 4 bases, with 13 bases between. The CDR3 coding sequence is TGTGCTAGTGGACCCCACTCAGGAGGAAACACCATATATTTT. Translated: CASGPHSGGNTIYF.

This clone is labeled as medium-sized. Other DNA sequences from this sample encode an identical CDR3 as well. The chain links TRBV28 to TRBJ2-2; 10 nucleotides line up with TRBD2. There are 14 residues in the CDR3. The J segment lost 1 base and the V segment lost 8 bases, leaving 1 base of the junction unmatched. From germline, CDR1 is MDHEN and CDR2 SYDVKM. The CDR3 bases are TGTGCCAGCTTAGCGGGGGGGAACACCGGGGAGCTGTTTTTT. The encoded protein is CASLAGGNTGELFF.

The chain links TRBV7-2 to TRBJ1-1, with TRBD1 matching over 8 bases. With V trimmed by 4 bases and J by 11 bases, 6 bases remained unmatched. From germline, CDR1 is SGHTA and CDR2 FQGNSA. CDR3 size: 12 residues. The CDR3 DNA follows: TGTGCCAGCAGCTCTCGGACAGGGTATGCTTTCTTT. Protein product: CASSSRTGYAFF. The variable domain in full, completed from reference TRBV7-2 and TRBJ1-1, reads GAGVSQSPSNKVTEKGKDVELRCDPISGHTALYWYRQSLGQGLEFLIYFQGNSAPDKSGLPSDRFSAERTGGSVSTLTIQRTQQEDSAVYLCASSSRTGYAFFGQGTRLTVV.

The chain links TRBV19 to TRBJ2-7, with 8 bases identical to TRBD2. The CDR3 is made up of 16 amino acids. Germline CDR1 and CDR2: LNHDA and SQIVND (reference sequence). The junction had 16 bases not matched to a gene; V was cut back by 5 bases and J by 7 bases. The CDR3 DNA reads TGTGCCAGTAGTGAGGGACTAGGACAAACCAAACCGGAGCAGTACTTC. Protein: CASSEGLGQTKPEQYF.

The chain employs TRBV5-1 and TRBJ2-1; 9 nucleotides agree with TRBD2. V lost 3 bases to trimming and J lost 4 bases; unmatched junction nucleotides: 14. The germline V gene encodes CDR1 SGHRS and CDR2 YFSETQ. The CDR3 has 18 amino acids. The CDR3 DNA is TGCGCCAGCAGCTCCCGTACCCTTAGCGGGAGATCGTACAATGAGCAGTTCTTC. Translating it yields CASSSRTLSGRSYNEQFF.

This chain joins TRBV30 and TRBJ2-3; TRBD2 is a possible D gene (5 bases). V lost 5 bases, J lost 1 base, and 19 bases lay in between. The CDR3 runs to 16 residues. The germline gives CDR1 GTSNPN, CDR2 SVGIG (reference sequence). The CDR3 sequence is CAWDPIGVSGTDTQYF. In nucleotides, the CDR3 is TGTGCCTGGGACCCCATCGGGGTTTCAGGCACAGATACGCAGTATTTT.

J is TRBJ1-1 and V is TRBV3-1 (or the pseudogene TRBV3-2), with D unresolved. V shed 0 bases and J shed 5 bases, with 13 bases lying between them. CDR3 length: 15 residues. The germline V gene encodes CDR1 LGHDT and CDR2 YNNKEL (reference sequence). This CDR3 reads CASSQDRRRRTEAFF. The CDR3, as DNA: TGTGCCAGCAGCCAAGATCGAAGGAGGCGAACTGAAGCTTTCTTT.

V gene TRBV11-2 combines with J gene TRBJ2-5; possible D gene TRBD2, 5 bases. The CDR3 consists of 13 residues. CDR1 and CDR2 (germline): SGHAT, FQNNGV. Trimming took off 0 bases at V and 10 bases at J, with 12 bases between the two ends. CDR3 nucleotide sequence: TGTGCCAGCAGCTTAGACACGGGAATACGCCAGTACTTC. It encodes CASSLDTGIRQYF.

CDR3 sequence: CASSPYTVSNEKLFF. CDR3 in DNA: TGTGCCAGCAGTCCATACACCGTCTCTAATGAAAAACTGTTTTTT. The rearrangement uses TRBV27 and TRBJ1-4, with unresolved D. The CDR3 covers 15 residues. The germline CDR1 and CDR2 sequences are MNHEY and SMNVEV (reference sequence). V gave up 5 bases and J gave up 3 bases, with 13 bases separating them.

V is TRBV11-3 and J is TRBJ2-1, with 9 nucleotides matching TRBD2. This CDR3 spans 16 amino acids. The J segment lost 6 bases and the V segment lost 4 bases, leaving 10 bases of the junction unmatched. Germline CDR1 reads SGHNT; CDR2 reads YENEEA. The CDR3 spells CASSSGGGGAFNEQFF. The CDR3 DNA reads TGTGCCAGCAGCTCCGGCGGCGGGGGGGCCTTCAATGAGCAGTTCTTC.

This clone was counted once. This chain joins TRBV6-2 or TRBV6-3 and TRBJ2-7, with 9 bases lining up with TRBD2. Trimming cost V 0 bases and J 2 bases; bases outside gene matches: 11. Per the germline V gene, CDR1 is MNHEY and CDR2 is SVGEGT. The CDR3 is 18 residues long. CDR3 protein: CASSYSSSGSDLTYEQYF. The CDR3 DNA follows: TGTGCCAGCAGTTACTCGAGTAGCGGGAGTGATTTAACCTACGAGCAGTACTTC.

The rearrangement uses TRBV19 and TRBJ1-3; 8 bases are shared with TRBD1. After removal of 7 bases from V and 4 bases from J, the junction contained 9 bases not matched to a gene. CDR1 and CDR2 from the germline V gene are LNHDA and SQIVND (reference sequence). The CDR3 loop spans 15 amino acids. The CDR3 nucleotides read TGTGCCAGTATTGGGAGACAGGGGTCGGGAAACACCATATATTTT. Its translation: CASIGRQGSGNTIYF.

The V gene is TRBV12-5, the J gene TRBJ1-5, with D perhaps TRBD1 (5 bases). V was clipped by 3 bases and J by 6 bases, with 18 bases between them. This CDR3 spans 16 amino acids. Per the germline V gene, CDR1 is LGHNT and CDR2 is FRNRAP. The CDR3 sequence: CASGLTRQGAGQPQHF. DNA for the CDR3: TGTGCTAGTGGTTTAACGAGACAAGGGGCCGGTCAGCCCCAGCATTTT. The variable domain in full, completed from reference TRBV12-5 and TRBJ1-5, reads DARVTQTPRHKVTEMGQEVTMRCQPILGHNTVFWYRQTMMQGLELLAYFRNRAPLDDSGMPKDRFSAEMPDATLATLKIQPSEPRDSAVYFCASGLTRQGAGQPQHFGDGTRLSIL.